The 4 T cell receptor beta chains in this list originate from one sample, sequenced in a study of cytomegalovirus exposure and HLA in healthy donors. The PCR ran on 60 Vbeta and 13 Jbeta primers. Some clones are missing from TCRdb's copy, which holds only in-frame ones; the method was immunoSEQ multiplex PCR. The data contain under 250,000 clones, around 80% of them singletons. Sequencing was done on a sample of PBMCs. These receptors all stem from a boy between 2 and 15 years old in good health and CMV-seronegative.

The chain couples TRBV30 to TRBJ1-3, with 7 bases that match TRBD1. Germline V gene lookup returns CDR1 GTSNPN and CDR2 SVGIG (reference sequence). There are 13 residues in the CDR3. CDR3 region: CGRQGFSGNTIYF. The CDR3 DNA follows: TGTGGACGACAGGGATTCTCTGGAAACACCATATATTTT. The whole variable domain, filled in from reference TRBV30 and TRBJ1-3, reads SQTIHQWPATLVQPVGSPLSLECTVEGTSNPNLYWYRQAAGRGLQLLFYSVGIGQISSEVPQNLSASRPQDRQFILSSKKLLLSDSGFYLCGRQGFSGNTIYFGEGSWLTVV.

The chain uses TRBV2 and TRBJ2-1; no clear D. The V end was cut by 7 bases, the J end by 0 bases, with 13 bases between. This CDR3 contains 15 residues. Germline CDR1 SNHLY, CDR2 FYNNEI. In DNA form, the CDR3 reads TGTGCCAGCATGGAAATGCGGAGCTCCTACAATGAGCAGTTCTTC. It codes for CASMEMRSSYNEQFF.

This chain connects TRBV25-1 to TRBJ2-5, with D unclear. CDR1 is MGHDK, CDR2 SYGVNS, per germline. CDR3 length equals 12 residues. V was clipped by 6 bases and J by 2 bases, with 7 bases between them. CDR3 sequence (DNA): TGTGCCAGCAGCACACATCAAGAGACCCAGTACTTC. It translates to CASSTHQETQYF.

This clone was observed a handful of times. CDR3 DNA: TGCGCCAGCAGCTGGACAGGGTATAACAATGAGCAGTTCTTC. As protein: CASSWTGYNNEQFF. The chain links TRBV5-1 to TRBJ2-1, with 8 nucleotides matching TRBD1. CDR1 is SGHRS, CDR2 YFSETQ, per germline. CDR3 length: 14 residues. J gave up 5 bases and V 3 bases, and 4 bases lay outside the gene matches. Full variable domain (remainder filled in from reference TRBV5-1 and TRBJ2-1): KAGVTQTPRYLIKTRGQQVTLSCSPISGHRSVSWYQQTPGQGLQFLFEYFSETQRNKGNFPGRFSGRQFSNSRSEMNVSTLELGDSALYLCASSWTGYNNEQFFGPGTRLTVL.